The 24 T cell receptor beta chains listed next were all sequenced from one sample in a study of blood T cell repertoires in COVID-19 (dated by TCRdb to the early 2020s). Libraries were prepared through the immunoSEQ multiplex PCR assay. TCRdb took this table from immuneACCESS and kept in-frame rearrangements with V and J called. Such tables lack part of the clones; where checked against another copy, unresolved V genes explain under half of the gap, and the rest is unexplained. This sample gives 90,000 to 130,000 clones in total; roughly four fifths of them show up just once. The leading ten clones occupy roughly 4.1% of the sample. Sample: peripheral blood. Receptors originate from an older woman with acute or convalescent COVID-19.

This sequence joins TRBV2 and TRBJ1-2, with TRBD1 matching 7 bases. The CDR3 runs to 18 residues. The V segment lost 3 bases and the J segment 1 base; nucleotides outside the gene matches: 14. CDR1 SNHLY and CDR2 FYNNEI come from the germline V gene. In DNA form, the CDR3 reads TGTGCCAGCAGTGACTTTTTGGGACAGCGGTTAAATAACTATGGCTACACCTTC. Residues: CASSDFLGQRLNNYGYTF.

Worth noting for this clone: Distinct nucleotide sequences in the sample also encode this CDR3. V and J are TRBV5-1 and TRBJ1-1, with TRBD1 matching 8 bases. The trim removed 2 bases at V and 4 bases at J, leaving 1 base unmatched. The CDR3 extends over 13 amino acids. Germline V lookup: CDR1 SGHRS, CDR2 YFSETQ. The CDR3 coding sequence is TGCGCCAGCAGCTTTGACAGGGGCACTGAAGCTTTCTTT. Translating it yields CASSFDRGTEAFF.

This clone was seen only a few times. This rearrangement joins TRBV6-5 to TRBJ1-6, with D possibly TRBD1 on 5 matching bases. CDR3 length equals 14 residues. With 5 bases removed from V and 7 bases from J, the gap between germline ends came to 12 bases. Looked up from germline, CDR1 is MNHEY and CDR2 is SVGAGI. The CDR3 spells CASSIRVENSPLHF. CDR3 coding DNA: TGTGCCAGCAGTATCAGGGTAGAGAATTCACCCCTCCACTTT.

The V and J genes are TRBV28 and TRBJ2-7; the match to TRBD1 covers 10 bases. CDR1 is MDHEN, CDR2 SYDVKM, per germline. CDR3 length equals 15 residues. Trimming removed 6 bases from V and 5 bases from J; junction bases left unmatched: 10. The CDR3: CASSPLGQGGHEQYF. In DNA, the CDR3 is TGTGCCAGCAGCCCTTTAGGACAGGGGGGCCACGAGCAGTACTTC. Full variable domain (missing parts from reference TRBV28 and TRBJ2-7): DVKVTQSSRYLVKRTGEKVFLECVQDMDHENMFWYRQDPGLGLRLIYFSYDVKMKEKGDIPEGYSVSREKKERFSLILESASTNQTSMYLCASSPLGQGGHEQYFGPGTRLTVT.

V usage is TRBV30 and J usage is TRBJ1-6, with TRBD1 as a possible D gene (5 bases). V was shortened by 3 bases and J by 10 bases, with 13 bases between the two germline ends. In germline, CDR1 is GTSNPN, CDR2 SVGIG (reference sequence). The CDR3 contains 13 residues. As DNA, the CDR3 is TGTGCCTGGAGGGGGGAGGGAGTGTCACCCCTCCACTTT. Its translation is CAWRGEGVSPLHF.

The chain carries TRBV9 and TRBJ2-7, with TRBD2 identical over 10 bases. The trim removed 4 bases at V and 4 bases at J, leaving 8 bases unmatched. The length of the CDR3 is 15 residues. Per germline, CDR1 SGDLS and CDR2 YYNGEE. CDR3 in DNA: TGTGCCAGCAGCCTAAGGACTAGCGGACCTTACGAGCAGTACTTC. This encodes CASSLRTSGPYEQYF.

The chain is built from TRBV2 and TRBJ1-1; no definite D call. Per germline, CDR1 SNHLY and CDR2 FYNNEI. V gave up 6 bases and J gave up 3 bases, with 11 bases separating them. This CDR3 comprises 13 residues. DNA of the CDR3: TGTGCCAGCAGAGAATTTCGTTACACTGAAGCTTTCTTT. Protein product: CASREFRYTEAFF.

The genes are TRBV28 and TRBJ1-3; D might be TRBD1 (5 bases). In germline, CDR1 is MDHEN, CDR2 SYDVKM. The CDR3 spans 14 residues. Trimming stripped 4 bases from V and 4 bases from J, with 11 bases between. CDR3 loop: CASSSGVSGNTIYF. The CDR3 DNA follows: TGTGCCAGCAGTTCGGGGGTATCAGGAAACACCATATATTTT.

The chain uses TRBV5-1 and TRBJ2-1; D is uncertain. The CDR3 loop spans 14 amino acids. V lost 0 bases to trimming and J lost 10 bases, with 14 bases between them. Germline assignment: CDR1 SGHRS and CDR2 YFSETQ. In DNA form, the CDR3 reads TGCGCCAGCAGCTTGGAGGCGCGGAGTGGGGAGCAGTTCTTC. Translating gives CASSLEARSGEQFF.

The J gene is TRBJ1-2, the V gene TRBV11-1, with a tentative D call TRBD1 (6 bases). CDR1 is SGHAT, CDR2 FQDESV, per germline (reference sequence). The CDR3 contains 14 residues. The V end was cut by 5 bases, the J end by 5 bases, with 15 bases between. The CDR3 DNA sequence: TGTGCCAGCAGCCCCGATAGGGGGTTGTATGGCTACACCTTC. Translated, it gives CASSPDRGLYGYTF.

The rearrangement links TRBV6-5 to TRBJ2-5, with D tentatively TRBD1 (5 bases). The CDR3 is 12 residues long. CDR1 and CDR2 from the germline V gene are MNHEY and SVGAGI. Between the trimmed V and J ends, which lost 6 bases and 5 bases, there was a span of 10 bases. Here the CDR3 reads CASSPDTETQYF. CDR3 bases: TGTGCCAGCAGCCCGGACACGGAGACCCAGTACTTC.

CDR3 region: CASSKGPSGETQYF. CDR3 bases: TGTGCCAGCAGCAAAGGGCCTAGCGGGGAGACCCAGTACTTC. The V gene is TRBV21-1, the J gene TRBJ2-5; the table's D call TRBD2 went unverified against the DNA. TRBV21-1 is given as a pseudogene. This CDR3 has 14 amino acids.

CDR3 loop: CASSPSPAGQGTDTQYF. The DNA of the CDR3 is TGCGCCAGCAGCCCCAGCCCCGCCGGACAGGGAACAGATACGCAGTATTTT. The rearrangement uses TRBV5-1 and TRBJ2-3, with 8 bases that match TRBD1. Germline CDR1 and CDR2: SGHRS and YFSETQ. V lost 4 bases to trimming and J lost 3 bases; unmatched junction nucleotides: 13. CDR3 length: 17 residues.

In DNA, the CDR3 is TGTGCCAGCAGTTACTCCTGGACAGGGTTAGAAACGCAGTTCTTC. It is translated as CASSYSWTGLETQFF. The chain combines TRBV6-5 with TRBJ2-1; 8 nucleotides match TRBD1. V was clipped by 0 bases and J by 12 bases; unmatched bases: 10. Germline CDR1 and CDR2: MNHEY and SVGAGI. This CDR3 region has 15 residues.

In DNA, the CDR3 is TGTGCCATCAGTGCGTTAGGAGCATCTAGCACAGATACGCAGTATTTT. It specifies CAISALGASSTDTQYF. This rearrangement joins TRBV10-3 to TRBJ2-3; D gene uncertain. Trimming pared 4 bases from V and 0 bases from J, leaving 14 bases between. There are 16 residues in the CDR3. Germline V gene lookup returns CDR1 ENHRY and CDR2 SYGVKD.

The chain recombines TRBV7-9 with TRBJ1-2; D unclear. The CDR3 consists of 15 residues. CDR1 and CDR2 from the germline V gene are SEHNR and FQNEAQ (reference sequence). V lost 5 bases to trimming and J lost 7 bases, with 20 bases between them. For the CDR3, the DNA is TGTGCCAGCAGCCTAGAAGGTGCCACATCGGGTGGCTACACCTTC. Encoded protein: CASSLEGATSGGYTF.

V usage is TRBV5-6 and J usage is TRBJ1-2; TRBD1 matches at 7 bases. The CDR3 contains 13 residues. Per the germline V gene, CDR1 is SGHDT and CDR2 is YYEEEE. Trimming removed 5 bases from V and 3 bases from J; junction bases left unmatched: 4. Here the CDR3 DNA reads TGTGCCAGCAGTTTTGACAGGGACTATGGCTACACCTTC. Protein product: CASSFDRDYGYTF.

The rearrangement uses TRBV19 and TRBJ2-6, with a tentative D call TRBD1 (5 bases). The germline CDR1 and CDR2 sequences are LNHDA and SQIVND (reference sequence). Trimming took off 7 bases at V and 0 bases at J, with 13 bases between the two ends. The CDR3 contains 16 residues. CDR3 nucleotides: TGTGCCAGTACCCGACAGTCTAACTCTGGGGCCAACGTCCTGACTTTC. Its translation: CASTRQSNSGANVLTF. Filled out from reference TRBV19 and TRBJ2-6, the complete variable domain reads DGGITQSPKYLFRKEGQNVTLSCEQNLNHDAMYWYRQDPGQGLRLIYYSQIVNDFQKGDIAEGYSVSREKKESFPLTVTSAQKNPTAFYLCASTRQSNSGANVLTFGAGSRLTVL.

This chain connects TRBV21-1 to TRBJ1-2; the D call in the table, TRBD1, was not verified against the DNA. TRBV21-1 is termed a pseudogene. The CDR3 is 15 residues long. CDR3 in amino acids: CASSKEGWTGEGYTF. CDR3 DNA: TGTGCCAGCAGCAAAGAGGGGTGGACAGGGGAGGGCTACACCTTC.

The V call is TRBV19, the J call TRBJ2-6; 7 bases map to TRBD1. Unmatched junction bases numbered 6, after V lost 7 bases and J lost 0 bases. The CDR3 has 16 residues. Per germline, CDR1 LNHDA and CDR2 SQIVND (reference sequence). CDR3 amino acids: CASTLRQGSGANVLTF. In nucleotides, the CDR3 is TGTGCCAGTACCCTCCGACAGGGCTCTGGGGCCAACGTCCTGACTTTC.

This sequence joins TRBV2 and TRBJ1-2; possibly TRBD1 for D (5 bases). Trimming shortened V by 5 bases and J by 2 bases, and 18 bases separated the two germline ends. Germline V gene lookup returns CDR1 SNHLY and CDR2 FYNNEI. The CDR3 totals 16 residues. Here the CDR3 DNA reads TGTGCCAGCAGTCCCTTTAAGGGGAGGACCAACTATGGCTACACCTTC. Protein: CASSPFKGRTNYGYTF.

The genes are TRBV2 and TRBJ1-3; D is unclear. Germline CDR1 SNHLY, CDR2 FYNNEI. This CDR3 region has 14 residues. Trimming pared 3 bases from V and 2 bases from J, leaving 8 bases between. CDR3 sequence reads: CASSDVQAGNTIYF. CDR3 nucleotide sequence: TGTGCCAGCAGTGATGTACAAGCTGGAAACACCATATATTTT. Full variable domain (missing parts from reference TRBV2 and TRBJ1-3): EPEVTQTPSHQVTQMGQEVILRCVPISNHLYFYWYRQILGQKVEFLVSFYNNEISEKSEIFDDQFSVERPDGSNFTLKIRSTKLEDSAMYFCASSDVQAGNTIYFGEGSWLTVV.

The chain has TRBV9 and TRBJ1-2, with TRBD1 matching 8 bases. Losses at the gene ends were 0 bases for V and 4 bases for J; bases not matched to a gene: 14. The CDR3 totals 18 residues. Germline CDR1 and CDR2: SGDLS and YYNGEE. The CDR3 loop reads CASSVGGERDRMLYGYTF. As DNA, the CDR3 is TGTGCCAGCAGCGTAGGAGGGGAGAGGGACAGGATGCTCTATGGCTACACCTTC.

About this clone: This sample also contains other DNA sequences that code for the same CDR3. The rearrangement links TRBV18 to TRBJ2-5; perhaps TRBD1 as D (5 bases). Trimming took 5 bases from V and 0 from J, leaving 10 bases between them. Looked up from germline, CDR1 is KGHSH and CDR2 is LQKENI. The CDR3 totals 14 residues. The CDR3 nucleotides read TGTGCCAGCTCAAGGGGCCAAGACCAAGAGACCCAGTACTTC. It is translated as CASSRGQDQETQYF.